The next 23 T cell receptor beta chains were all read from a single sample in a study of blood T cell repertoires in COVID-19. Using immunoSEQ multiplex PCR, the repertoire was profiled, and TCRdb retains in-frame clones only, with some absent. This sample has about 190,000 clones, with 65% to 80% found just once. Sequencing was done on a sample of peripheral blood. The receptors were gathered from a woman aged 50 to 60 with acute or convalescent COVID-19.

The DNA for the CDR3 is TGTGCCATCAGTAATACAGGGGTGAATCAGCCCCAGCATTTT. Protein: CAISNTGVNQPQHF. The V call is TRBV10-3, the J call TRBJ1-5, with 7 nucleotides matching TRBD1. This CDR3 has 14 amino acids. The junction had 5 bases not matched to a gene; V was cut back by 5 bases and J by 4 bases. Germline lookup yields CDR1 ENHRY and CDR2 SYGVKD.

CDR3 residues: CASSPNRGVPYEQYF. CDR3 in DNA: TGTGCCAGCAGCCCCAACAGGGGGGTACCCTACGAGCAGTACTTC. The chain has TRBV7-8 and TRBJ2-7, with 8 bases aligning to TRBD1. The CDR3 is 15 amino acids. Germline V gene data show CDR1 as SGHVS and CDR2 as FQNEAQ. J gave up 2 bases and V 5 bases, and 8 bases lay outside the gene matches. Complete variable domain (other parts from reference TRBV7-8 and TRBJ2-7): GAGVSQSPRYKVAKRGQDVALRCDPISGHVSLFWYQQALGQGPEFLTYFQNEAQLDKSGLPSDRFFAERPEGSVSTLKIQRTQQEDSAVYLCASSPNRGVPYEQYFGPGTRLTVT.

The chain joins TRBV28 to TRBJ2-1; 8 nucleotides line up with TRBD2. The CDR3 is 16 residues long. Germline V gives CDR1 MDHEN, CDR2 SYDVKM. Trimming at V came to 3 bases and at J to 2 bases, leaving 6 bases not matched to a gene. CDR3 amino acids: CASSLPGTRTYNEQFF. CDR3 in DNA: TGTGCCAGCAGTTTGCCCGGGACTAGAACCTACAATGAGCAGTTCTTC.

CDR3 in amino acids: CASSLRRQNTGELFF. CDR3 nucleotides: TGCGCCAGCAGCTTACGCCGACAGAACACCGGGGAGCTGTTTTTT. The chain employs TRBV5-1 and TRBJ2-2; D is ambiguous. CDR1 is SGHRS and CDR2 is YFSETQ in the germline V gene. V lost 2 bases to trimming and J lost 1 base, with 9 bases between them. CDR3 size: 15 residues.

This clone was counted once. The chain is built from TRBV19 and TRBJ1-2; 7 bases match TRBD1. The germline gives CDR1 LNHDA, CDR2 SQIVND (reference sequence). V shed 4 bases and J 2 bases; nucleotides not matched to a gene: 7. The CDR3 is made up of 15 amino acids. The CDR3 protein is CASSTPGQTNYGYTF. The CDR3 nucleotides read TGTGCCAGTAGTACCCCGGGACAGACCAACTATGGCTACACCTTC.

The chain joins TRBV11-2 to TRBJ1-4; 7 nucleotides line up with TRBD1. This CDR3 has 14 amino acids. The ends lost 10 bases at V and 3 bases at J; junction bases unmatched: 8. Germline assignment: CDR1 SGHAT and CDR2 FQNNGV. The CDR3 nucleotides are TGTGCCACCCCCATAGGGACAGCTAATGAAAAACTGTTTTTT. As protein: CATPIGTANEKLFF.

This rearrangement joins TRBV15 to TRBJ2-1; the match to TRBD2 covers 11 bases. CDR3 size: 15 residues. Germline V lookup: CDR1 LNHNV, CDR2 YYDKDF (reference sequence). J gave up 4 bases and V 5 bases, and 4 bases lay outside the gene matches. CDR3 protein: CATSGGTSGYNEQFF. The CDR3 DNA reads TGTGCCACCAGCGGAGGGACTAGCGGTTACAATGAGCAGTTCTTC.

V is TRBV18 and J is TRBJ2-5; TRBD2 matches 8 bases. The CDR3 consists of 17 residues. V lost 1 base and J lost 1; bases outside the gene matches: 8. Germline V gives CDR1 KGHSH, CDR2 LQKENI. CDR3 sequence reads: CASSPRVVAGTQETQYF. The CDR3 DNA follows: TGTGCCAGCTCACCACGAGTGGTAGCGGGAACCCAAGAGACCCAGTACTTC.

The chain is built from TRBV20-1 and TRBJ1-1; D possibly corresponds to TRBD1 (6 bases). The CDR3 spans 15 residues. The germline V gene encodes CDR1 DFQATT and CDR2 SNEGSKA (reference sequence). The V end lost 3 bases, the J end lost 1 base, and 15 bases lay between the germline ends. As DNA, the CDR3 is TGCAGTGCTAGTTCGGGACACCTCACGAACACTGAAGCTTTCTTT. This encodes CSASSGHLTNTEAFF.

This chain connects TRBV4-1 to TRBJ2-2; 7 bases agree with TRBD2. The CDR3 is made up of 16 amino acids. V lost 0 bases, J lost 7 bases, and 8 bases stayed unmatched. Germline CDR1 MGHRA, CDR2 YSYEKL. The chain's CDR3 is CASSQDSGGTGGELFF. Here the CDR3 DNA reads TGCGCCAGCAGCCAAGATTCCGGGGGGACGGGCGGGGAGCTGTTTTTT.

The count of this clone is one. The rearrangement joins TRBV5-1 to TRBJ2-1; 7 positions agree with TRBD2. CDR1 SGHRS and CDR2 YFSETQ come from the germline V gene. The CDR3 consists of 16 residues. Germline trimming cut 0 bases from V and 2 bases from J; bases unmatched to any gene: 5. The CDR3, as DNA: TGCGCCAGCAGCTTGGCCGAGAGCGGGGCCTACAATGAGCAGTTCTTC. Protein product: CASSLAESGAYNEQFF.

The chain carries TRBV3-1 (or the pseudogene TRBV3-2) and TRBJ1-6, with 8 bases lining up with TRBD1. CDR3 length: 15 residues. CDR1 is LGHDT and CDR2 is YNNKEL in the germline V gene (reference sequence). Trimming at V came to 4 bases and at J to 10 bases, leaving 9 bases not matched to a gene. CDR3 protein: CASSPRDRGFSPLHF. In DNA form, the CDR3 reads TGTGCCAGCAGCCCCCGTGACAGGGGTTTCTCACCCCTCCACTTT.

This sequence joins TRBV6-5 and TRBJ2-5, with a weak D call TRBD1 (6 bases). The CDR3 has 15 amino acids. Germline CDR1 and CDR2: MNHEY and SVGAGI. Trimming stripped 0 bases from V and 2 bases from J, with 10 bases between. CDR3 loop: CASSYSQGKQETQYF. The CDR3 DNA follows: TGTGCCAGCAGTTACTCACAGGGTAAACAAGAGACCCAGTACTTC.

This chain uses TRBV3-1 (or the pseudogene TRBV3-2) with TRBJ2-7; 8 bases align to TRBD2. Germline values: CDR1 LGHDT, CDR2 YNNKEL (reference sequence). With 5 bases clipped from V and 6 bases from J, the junction kept 12 bases outside the gene matches. The CDR3 spans 15 residues. The CDR3 loop reads CASSEYGTRDSEQYF. As DNA, the CDR3 is TGTGCCAGCAGCGAGTACGGGACTAGAGACTCCGAGCAGTACTTC.

The V call is TRBV20-1, the J call TRBJ1-2, with D hard to call. This CDR3 contains 11 residues. V shed 5 bases and J shed 5 bases, with 9 bases lying between them. The V gene's germline CDR1 is DFQATT and CDR2 SNEGSKA (reference sequence). The CDR3 nucleotides read TGCAGTGCTTCAAGCCCTTATGGCTACACCTTC. This encodes CSASSPYGYTF.

The chain links TRBV15 to TRBJ2-6, with TRBD1 identical over 7 bases. This CDR3 is built from 15 residues. J lost 2 bases, V lost 6 bases, and 4 bases had no gene match. CDR1 and CDR2 from the germline V gene are LNHNV and YYDKDF (reference sequence). The CDR3 here is CATRNRGTGANVLTF. The CDR3 DNA follows: TGTGCCACCAGGAACAGGGGTACTGGGGCCAACGTCCTGACTTTC.

Notes on this clone: At one of its ends the junction is not consistent with the germline gene, which may arise from a read error. The V and J genes are TRBV7-7 and TRBJ2-2; D not resolved. The CDR3 contains 16 residues. CDR1 SSHAT and CDR2 FNYEAQ come from the germline V gene (reference sequence). CDR3 nucleotides: TGTGCTAGCAGCTTAGTTGGCAGCGCGAACACCGGGGAGCTGTTTTTT. Its translation is CASSLVGSANTGELFF.

The chain uses TRBV30 and TRBJ2-1; TRBD2 aligns across 10 bases. This CDR3 contains 16 residues. The ends lost 0 bases at V and 5 bases at J; junction bases unmatched: 7. Per germline, CDR1 GTSNPN and CDR2 SVGIG (reference sequence). CDR3 in DNA: TGTGCCTGGAGTGTACGATCTAGCGGGGGTCACAATGAGCAGTTCTTC. Encoded protein: CAWSVRSSGGHNEQFF. Based on the CDR3 plus reference TRBV30 and TRBJ2-1, the full variable domain is SQTIHQWPATLVQPVGSPLSLECTVEGTSNPNLYWYRQAAGRGLQLLFYSVGIGQISSEVPQNLSASRPQDRQFILSSKKLLLSDSGFYLCAWSVRSSGGHNEQFFGPGTRLTVL.

The gene calls are TRBV28 and TRBJ1-2, with 9 bases fitting TRBD1. The CDR3 contains 15 residues. Trimming cost V 4 bases and J 3 bases; bases outside gene matches: 6. Germline values: CDR1 MDHEN, CDR2 SYDVKM. CDR3 sequence (DNA): TGTGCCAGCAGTTCTCCCACAGGGGGCGACTATGGCTACACCTTC. As protein: CASSSPTGGDYGYTF.

The chain joins TRBV9 to TRBJ1-6, with 8 bases aligning to TRBD1. The CDR3 runs 13 residues. With 3 bases clipped from V and 12 bases from J, the junction kept 5 bases outside the gene matches. Germline-derived CDR1 and CDR2 are SGDLS and YYNGEE. The DNA of the CDR3 is TGTGCCAGCAGCGCCGGACAGGGCGGACCCCTCCACTTT. It specifies CASSAGQGGPLHF.

The CDR3 here is CATSSPRRDSNEKLFF. The CDR3 region has the DNA TGTGCCACCAGCTCTCCTAGGAGGGACAGTAATGAAAAACTGTTTTTT. The V and J genes are TRBV15 and TRBJ1-4; 7 positions agree with TRBD1. The CDR3 spans 16 residues. Germline V gene lookup returns CDR1 LNHNV and CDR2 YYDKDF (reference sequence). J was trimmed by 4 bases and V by 5 bases; bases with no gene match: 10.

The chain recombines TRBV6-5 with TRBJ2-2, with D maybe TRBD1 (5 bases). This CDR3 region has 14 residues. Germline values: CDR1 MNHEY, CDR2 SVGAGI. The V end was cut by 7 bases, the J end by 3 bases, with 12 bases between. The CDR3 here is CASMFRVDTGELFF. DNA for the CDR3: TGTGCCAGCATGTTCAGGGTTGACACCGGGGAGCTGTTTTTT.

V gene TRBV9 combines with J gene TRBJ1-1; perhaps TRBD1 as D (5 bases). CDR3 length: 15 residues. Per the germline V gene, CDR1 is SGDLS and CDR2 is YYNGEE. Trimming pared 0 bases from V and 1 base from J, leaving 10 bases between. CDR3: CASSVAGEPNTEAFF. The CDR3 DNA follows: TGTGCCAGCAGCGTAGCGGGGGAGCCGAACACTGAAGCTTTCTTT.